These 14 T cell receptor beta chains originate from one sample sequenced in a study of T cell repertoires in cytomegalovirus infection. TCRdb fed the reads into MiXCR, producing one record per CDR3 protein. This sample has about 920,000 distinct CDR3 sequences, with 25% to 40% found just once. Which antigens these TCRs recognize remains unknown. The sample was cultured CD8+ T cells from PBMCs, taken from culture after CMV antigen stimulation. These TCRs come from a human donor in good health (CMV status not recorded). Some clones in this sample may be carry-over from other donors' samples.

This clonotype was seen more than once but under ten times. Here the CDR3 DNA reads TGTGCCAGCAGCCAACTCCTCCAAGAGACCCAGTACTTC. It specifies CASSQLLQETQYF. V is TRBV14 and J is TRBJ2-5; D is uncertain. Trimming removed 2 bases from V and 1 base from J, with 5 bases in between. CDR3 size: 13 residues. The germline V gene has CDR1 SGHDN and CDR2 FVKESK.

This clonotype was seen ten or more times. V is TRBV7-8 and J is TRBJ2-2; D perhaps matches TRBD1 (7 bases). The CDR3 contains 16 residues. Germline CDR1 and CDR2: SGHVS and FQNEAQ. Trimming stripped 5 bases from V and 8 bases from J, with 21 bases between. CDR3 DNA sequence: TGTGCCAGCAGCGGAGTGGAGGGGGCTCTATGGGGGGAGCTGTTTTTT. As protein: CASSGVEGALWGELFF.

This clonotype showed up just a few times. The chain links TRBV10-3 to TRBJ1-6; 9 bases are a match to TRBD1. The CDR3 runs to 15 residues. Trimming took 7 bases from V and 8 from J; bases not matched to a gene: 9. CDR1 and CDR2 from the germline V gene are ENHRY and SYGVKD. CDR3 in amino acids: CAIKIRTGEDSPLHF. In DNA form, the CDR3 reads TGTGCCATCAAGATAAGGACAGGGGAAGATTCACCCCTCCACTTT.

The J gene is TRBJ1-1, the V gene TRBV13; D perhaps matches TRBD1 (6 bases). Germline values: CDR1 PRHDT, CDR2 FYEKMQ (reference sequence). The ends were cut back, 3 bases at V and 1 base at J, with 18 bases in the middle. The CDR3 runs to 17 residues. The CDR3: CASSLDPWGAGNTEAFF. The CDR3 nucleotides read TGTGCCAGCAGCTTGGATCCATGGGGGGCGGGGAACACTGAAGCTTTCTTT.

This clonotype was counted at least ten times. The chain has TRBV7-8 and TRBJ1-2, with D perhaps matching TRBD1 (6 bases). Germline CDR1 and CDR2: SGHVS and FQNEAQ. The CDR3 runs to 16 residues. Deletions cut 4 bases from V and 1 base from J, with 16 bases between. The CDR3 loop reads CASSSNGGDNNYGYTF. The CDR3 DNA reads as TGTGCCAGCAGCTCTAACGGTGGGGACAATAACTATGGCTACACCTTC. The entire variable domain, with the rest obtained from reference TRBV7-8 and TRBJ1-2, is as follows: GAGVSQSPRYKVAKRGQDVALRCDPISGHVSLFWYQQALGQGPEFLTYFQNEAQLDKSGLPSDRFFAERPEGSVSTLKIQRTQQEDSAVYLCASSSNGGDNNYGYTFGSGTRLTVV.

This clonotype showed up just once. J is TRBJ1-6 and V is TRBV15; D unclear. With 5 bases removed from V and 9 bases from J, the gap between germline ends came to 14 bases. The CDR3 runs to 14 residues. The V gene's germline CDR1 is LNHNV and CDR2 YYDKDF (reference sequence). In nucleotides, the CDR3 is TGTGCCACCAGCCAACTCAGGAGGCCTTCACCCCTCCACTTT. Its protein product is CATSQLRRPSPLHF.

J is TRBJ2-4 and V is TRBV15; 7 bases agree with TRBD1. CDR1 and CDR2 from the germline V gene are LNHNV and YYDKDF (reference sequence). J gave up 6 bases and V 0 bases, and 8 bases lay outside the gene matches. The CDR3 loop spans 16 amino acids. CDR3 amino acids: CATSRDFGQDRNIQYF. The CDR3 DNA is TGTGCCACCAGCAGAGATTTCGGACAGGATAGAAACATTCAGTACTTC.

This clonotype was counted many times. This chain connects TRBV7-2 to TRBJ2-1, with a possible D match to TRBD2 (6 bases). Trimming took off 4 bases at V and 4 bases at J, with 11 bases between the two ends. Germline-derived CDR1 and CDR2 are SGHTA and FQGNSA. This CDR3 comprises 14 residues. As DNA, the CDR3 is TGTGCCAGCAGCTACGGGGGACCTTACAATGAGCAGTTCTTC. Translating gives CASSYGGPYNEQFF.

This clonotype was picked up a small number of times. CDR3 nucleotides: TGTGCCAGCAGCTTTGACTACTACAATGAGCAGTTCTTC. This encodes CASSFDYYNEQFF. This chain connects TRBV7-8 to TRBJ2-1; weak D call: TRBD2 (5 bases). Germline values: CDR1 SGHVS, CDR2 FQNEAQ. The CDR3 covers 13 residues. Trimming removed 3 bases at V and 3 bases at J, with 6 bases between.

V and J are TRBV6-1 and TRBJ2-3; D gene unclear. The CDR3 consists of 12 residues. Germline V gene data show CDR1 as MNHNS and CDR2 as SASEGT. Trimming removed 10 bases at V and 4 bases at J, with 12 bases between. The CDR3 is CAIGPTADTQYF. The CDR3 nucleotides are TGTGCCATCGGACCGACGGCAGATACGCAGTATTTT.

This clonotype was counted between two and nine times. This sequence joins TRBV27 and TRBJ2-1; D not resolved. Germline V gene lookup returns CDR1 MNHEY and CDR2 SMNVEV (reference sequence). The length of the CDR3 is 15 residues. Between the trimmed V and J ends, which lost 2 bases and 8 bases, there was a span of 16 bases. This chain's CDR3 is CASSLSLGLSDEQFF. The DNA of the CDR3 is TGTGCCAGCAGTTTAAGTTTAGGGTTATCCGATGAGCAGTTCTTC.

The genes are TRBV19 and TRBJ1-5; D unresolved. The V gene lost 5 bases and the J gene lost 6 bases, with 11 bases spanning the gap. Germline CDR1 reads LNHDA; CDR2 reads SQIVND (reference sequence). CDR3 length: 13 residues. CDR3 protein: CASSLGNAQPQHF. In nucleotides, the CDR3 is TGTGCCAGTAGTCTGGGGAATGCTCAGCCCCAGCATTTT. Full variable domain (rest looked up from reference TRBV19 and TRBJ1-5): DGGITQSPKYLFRKEGQNVTLSCEQNLNHDAMYWYRQDPGQGLRLIYYSQIVNDFQKGDIAEGYSVSREKKESFPLTVTSAQKNPTAFYLCASSLGNAQPQHFGDGTRLSIL.

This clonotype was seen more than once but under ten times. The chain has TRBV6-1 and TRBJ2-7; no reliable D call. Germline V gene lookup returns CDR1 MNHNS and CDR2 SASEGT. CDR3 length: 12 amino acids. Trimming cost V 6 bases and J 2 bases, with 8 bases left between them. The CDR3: CASRIWPYEQYF. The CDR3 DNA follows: TGTGCCAGCAGAATATGGCCCTACGAGCAGTACTTC.

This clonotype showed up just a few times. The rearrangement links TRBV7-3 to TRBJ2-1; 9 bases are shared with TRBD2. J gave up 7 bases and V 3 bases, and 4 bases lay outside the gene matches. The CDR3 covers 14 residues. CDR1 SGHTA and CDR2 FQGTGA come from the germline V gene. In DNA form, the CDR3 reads TGTGCCAGCAGCTTCAGCGGGGGGACAAATGAGCAGTTCTTC. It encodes CASSFSGGTNEQFF.